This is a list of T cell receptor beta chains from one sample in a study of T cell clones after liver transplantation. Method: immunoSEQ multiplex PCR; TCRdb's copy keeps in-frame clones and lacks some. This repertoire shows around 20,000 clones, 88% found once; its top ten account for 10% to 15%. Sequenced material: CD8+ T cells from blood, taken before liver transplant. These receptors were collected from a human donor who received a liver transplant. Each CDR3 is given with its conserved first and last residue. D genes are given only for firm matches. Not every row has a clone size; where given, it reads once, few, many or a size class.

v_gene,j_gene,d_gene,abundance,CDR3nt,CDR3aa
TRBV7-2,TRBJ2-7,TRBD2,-,TGTGCCAGCAGCTCACTAGCGGGAACCTACGAGCAGTACTTC,CASSSLAGTYEQYF
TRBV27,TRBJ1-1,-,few,TGTGCCAGCAGCCCAACCCGAGGGGCGGCTTTCTTT,CASSPTRGAAFF
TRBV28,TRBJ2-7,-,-,TGTGCCAGCAGCTCCGGGAAGAGAGTTTACGAGCAGTACTTC,CASSSGKRVYEQYF
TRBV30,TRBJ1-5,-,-,TGTGCCTGGAGTGTAATCAGCAATCAGCCCCAGCATTTT,CAWSVISNQPQHF
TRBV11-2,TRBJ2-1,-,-,TGTGCCAGCAGCTTACGGCGGAACAATGAGCAGTTCTTC,CASSLRRNNEQFF
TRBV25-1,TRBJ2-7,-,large,TGTGCCAGCAGTGGTCTAGCGGAGCAGTACTTC,CASSGLAEQYF
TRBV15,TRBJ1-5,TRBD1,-,TGTGCCACCAGCCAAGGGGGCAGCAATCAGCCCCAGCATTTT,CATSQGGSNQPQHF
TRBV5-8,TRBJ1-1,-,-,TGTGCCAGCAGCTCGAATCCATGGATGAACACTGAAGCTTTCTTT,CASSSNPWMNTEAFF
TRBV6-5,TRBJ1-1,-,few,TGTGCCAGCAGTTATTCGAGGAGGGGCGGATGGGCTTTCTTT,CASSYSRRGGWAFF
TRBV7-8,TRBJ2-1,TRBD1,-,TGTGCCAGCAGCTTAGGGGGCCAGGGGGCCTACAATGAGCAGTTCTTC,CASSLGGQGAYNEQFF
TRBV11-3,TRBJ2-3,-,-,TGTGCCAGCAGCGACCTTGCAGATACGCAGTATTTT,CASSDLADTQYF
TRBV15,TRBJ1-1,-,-,TGTGCCACCAGCTCCCAGGGAGGTGCCCCTGAAGCTTTCTTT,CATSSQGGAPEAFF
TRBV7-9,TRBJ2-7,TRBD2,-,TGTGCCAGCAGCGGACTAGTTTGGGACGAGCAGTACTTC,CASSGLVWDEQYF
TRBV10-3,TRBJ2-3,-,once,TGTGCCATCAGTGAGCTGCTAGCGACGGATACGCAGTATTTT,CAISELLATDTQYF
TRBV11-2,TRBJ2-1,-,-,TGTGCCAGCAGCTTAGGGCCAGCGGGCTCCTACAATGAGCAGTTCTTC,CASSLGPAGSYNEQFF